This TCR beta chain was identified during a study of T-cell memory formation after mild COVID-19. About the study: Largely, the TCR clusters proved donor specific. The study's findings and limits: Confirmation was lacking for SARS-CoV-2 specificity of second-wave clones that peaked on day 37.

CDR3 length: 13 residues. V lost 4 bases to trimming and J lost 7 bases, with 13 bases between them. Germline V gene lookup returns CDR1 SEHNR and CDR2 FQNEAQ (reference sequence). With respect to this clonotype: Antigen unknown.

TCRdb ran MiXCR on the 5' RACE reads and lists one entry per CDR3 protein. The sample lists around 470,000 distinct CDR3 sequences; 20% were seen once. The receptor was isolated from an adult woman who had mild COVID-19 (a few samples of this study predate the infection). Cell type and time point are not known. The sample taken for sequencing was PBMCs or a T cell subset sorted from them (not recorded which). The chain employs TRBV7-9 and TRBJ2-5; D call uncertain. The CDR3 DNA is TGTGCCAGCAGCTCCGACTGGTTAAGGACCCAGTACTTC. It codes for CASSSDWLRTQYF.